This TCR beta chain is from a study of T cells in Graves' hyperthyroidism and ophthalmopathy. Study findings and constraints: The blood repertoire included most of the expanded thyroid clonotypes above 0.001.

RNA transcripts served as the template for amplifying TCR beta CDR3 regions. The TCR CDR3 was amplified in a first-round RT-PCR using the HTBI primer set. Each CDR3 protein gets one entry after TCRdb re-called the multiplex PCR reads with MiXCR. The repertoire includes 450,000 to 500,000 distinct CDR3 sequences, about 20% of them detected once, and 49% sits in the top ten. A note on this clonotype: The antigen is undetermined.

Duration under 3 months, a NOSPECS grade of at least 4, and a Clinical Activity Score of at least 3 characterized the ophthalmopathy patients. The sequencing sample was made of blood. This TCR was sampled from a woman in her 70s with Graves' ophthalmopathy.

CDR3 loop: CATSGRLETQYF. DNA of the CDR3: TGTGCCACCAGCGGGAGGTTGGAGACCCAGTACTTC. V usage is TRBV15 and J usage is TRBJ2-5, with a tentative D call TRBD2 (6 bases). V lost 5 bases and J 5 bases, leaving 9 bases between the germline ends. Germline CDR1 LNHNV, CDR2 YYDKDF (reference sequence). This CDR3 region has 12 residues.